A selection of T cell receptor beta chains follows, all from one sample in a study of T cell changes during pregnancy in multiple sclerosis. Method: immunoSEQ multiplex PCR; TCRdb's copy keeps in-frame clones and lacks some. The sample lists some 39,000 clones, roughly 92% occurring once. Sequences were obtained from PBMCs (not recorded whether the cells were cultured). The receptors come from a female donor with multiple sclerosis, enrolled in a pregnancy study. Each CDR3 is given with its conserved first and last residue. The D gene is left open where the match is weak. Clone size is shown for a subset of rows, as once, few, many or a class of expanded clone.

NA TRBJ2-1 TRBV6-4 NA TGTGCCAGCAGTGAGGACTCCTACAATGAGCAGTTCTTC CASSEDSYNEQFF
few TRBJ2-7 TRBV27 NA TGTGCCAGCAGTTTAGCGGCAGGAGATTACGAGCAGTACTTC CASSLAAGDYEQYF
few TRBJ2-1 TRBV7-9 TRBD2 TGTGCCAGCAGCTTAGTTGCGGGAGGGGGTGATGAGCAGTTCTTC CASSLVAGGGDEQFF
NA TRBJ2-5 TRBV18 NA TGTGCCAGCTCGTGGGCCGGGCAAGAGACCCAGTACTTC CASSWAGQETQYF
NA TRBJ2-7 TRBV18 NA TGTGCCAGCTCACCCTCCCGGGCAGGGGAGAGTTACGAGCAGTACTTC CASSPSRAGESYEQYF
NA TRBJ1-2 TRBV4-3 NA TGCGCCAGCAGCCAACTTTCGGGGGAGAACTATGGCTACACCTTC CASSQLSGENYGYTF
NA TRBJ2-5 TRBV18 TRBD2 TGTGCCAGCTCTCGGGGGGATCAAGAGACCCAGTACTTC CASSRGDQETQYF
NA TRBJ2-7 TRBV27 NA TGTGCCAGCAGGGTTATGTGGGGCTCCCACGAGCAGTACTTC CASRVMWGSHEQYF
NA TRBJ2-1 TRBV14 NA TGTGCCAGCAGCCAAGGAAACTGGGACTACAATGAGCAGTTCTTC CASSQGNWDYNEQFF
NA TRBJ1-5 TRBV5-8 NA TGTGCCAGCAGATTACTGGTTAGCAATCAGCCCCAGCATTTT CASRLLVSNQPQHF
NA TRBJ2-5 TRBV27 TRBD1 TGTGCCAGCAGTTTAGGGACAGGGAGGTGGGAGACCCAGTACTTC CASSLGTGRWETQYF
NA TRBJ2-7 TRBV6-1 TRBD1 TGTGCCAGCAGTGGAGGACAGGGTAACGACGAGCAGTACTTC CASSGGQGNDEQYF
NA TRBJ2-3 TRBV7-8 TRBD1 TGTGCCAGCAGCTTAGCTTCCCGACAGGGGCCCACAGATACGCAGTATTTT CASSLASRQGPTDTQYF
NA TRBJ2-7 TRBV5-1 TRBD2 TGCGCCAGCAGCCCCCCCCTGACTAGCGGGATAAACGAGCAGTACTTC CASSPPLTSGINEQYF
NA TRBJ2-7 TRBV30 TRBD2 TGTGCCTGTAGGACTAGCGGAACCTACGAGCAGTACTTC CACRTSGTYEQYF
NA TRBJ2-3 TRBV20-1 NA TGCAGTGCCCGGAAACGCGATACGCAGTATTTT CSARKRDTQYF
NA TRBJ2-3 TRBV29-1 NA TGCAGCGTTTCGACAGGAGCCGTCACAGATACGCAGTATTTT CSVSTGAVTDTQYF
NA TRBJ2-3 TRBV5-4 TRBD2 TGTGCCAGCAGCTCCGGGACTAGCGGGAGGGTTAGCACAGATACGCAGTATTTT CASSSGTSGRVSTDTQYF
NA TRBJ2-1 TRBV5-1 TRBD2 TGCGCCAGCAGCTCCTCTAGCGGGAGCCTCTCCTACAATGAGCAGTTCTTC CASSSSSGSLSYNEQFF
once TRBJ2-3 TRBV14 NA TGTGCCAGCAGCCGAGGGGGAAGTGAGGGCACAGATACGCAGTATTTT CASSRGGSEGTDTQYF
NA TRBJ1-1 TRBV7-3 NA TGTGCCAGCAGCTTAAGTGCGAACACTGAAGCTTTCTTT CASSLSANTEAFF
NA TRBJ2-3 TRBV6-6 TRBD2 TGTGCCAGCAGTTATTTCACTAGCGGGAGCACAGATACGCAGTATTTT CASSYFTSGSTDTQYF
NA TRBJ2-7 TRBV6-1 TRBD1 TGTGCCAGCAGTGTACAGACAGGGCCCTCCTACGAGCAGTACTTC CASSVQTGPSYEQYF
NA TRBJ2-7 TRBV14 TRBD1 TGTGCCAGCAGCCAGGCCGGGACAGGGGCGGTCGAGCAGTACTTC CASSQAGTGAVEQYF
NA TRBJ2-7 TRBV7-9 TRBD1 TGTGCCAGCAGCCAGGGGGCGCTGACTGAGCAGTACTTC CASSQGALTEQYF
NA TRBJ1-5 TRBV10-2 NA TGCGCCAGTCAAGATAGCAATCAGCCCCAGCATTTT CASQDSNQPQHF
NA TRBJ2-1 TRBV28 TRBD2 TGTGCCAGCAGTCTGATGGTGACTAGCATAGGTGAGCAGTTCTTC CASSLMVTSIGEQFF
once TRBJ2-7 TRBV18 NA TGTGCCAGCTCACCAGGCCAAGCCAGGGAGCAGTACTTC CASSPGQAREQYF
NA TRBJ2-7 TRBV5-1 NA TGCGCCAGCAGCTTGGCCAGGGATGTCACCTACGAGCAGTACTTC CASSLARDVTYEQYF
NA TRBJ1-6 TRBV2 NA TGTGCCAGCAGTGAAACGGTGTCCTATAATTCACCCCTCCACTTT CASSETVSYNSPLHF
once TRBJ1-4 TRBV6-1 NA TGTGCCAGCAGTGAAGACGGGGTCACTAATGAAAAACTGTTTTTT CASSEDGVTNEKLFF
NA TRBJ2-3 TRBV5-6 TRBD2 TGTGCCAGCAGCCCGGTGGGACTAGCGGGAGGAGGCACAGATACGCAGTATTTT CASSPVGLAGGGTDTQYF
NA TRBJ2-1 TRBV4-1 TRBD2 TGCGCCAGCAGCTTTCGGACTAGCGCTGAGCAGTTCTTC CASSFRTSAEQFF
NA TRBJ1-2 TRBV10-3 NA TGTGCCATCAGCTCGCCGGGTCCGGAAACTAACTATGGCTACACCTTC CAISSPGPETNYGYTF
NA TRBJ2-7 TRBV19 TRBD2 TGTGCCAGTAGTGGGAAAAGCGGGAGCTCCTACGAGCAGTACTTC CASSGKSGSSYEQYF
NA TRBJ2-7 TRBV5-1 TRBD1 TGCGCCAGCAGCTTGGGGGAGAGCCCGGGACAGGTCCCACCGGTCGACGAGCAGTACTTC CASSLGESPGQVPPVDEQYF
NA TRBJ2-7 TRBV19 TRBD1 TGTGCCAGTAGCTACAGGGGGATCTCCTACGAGCAGTACTTC CASSYRGISYEQYF